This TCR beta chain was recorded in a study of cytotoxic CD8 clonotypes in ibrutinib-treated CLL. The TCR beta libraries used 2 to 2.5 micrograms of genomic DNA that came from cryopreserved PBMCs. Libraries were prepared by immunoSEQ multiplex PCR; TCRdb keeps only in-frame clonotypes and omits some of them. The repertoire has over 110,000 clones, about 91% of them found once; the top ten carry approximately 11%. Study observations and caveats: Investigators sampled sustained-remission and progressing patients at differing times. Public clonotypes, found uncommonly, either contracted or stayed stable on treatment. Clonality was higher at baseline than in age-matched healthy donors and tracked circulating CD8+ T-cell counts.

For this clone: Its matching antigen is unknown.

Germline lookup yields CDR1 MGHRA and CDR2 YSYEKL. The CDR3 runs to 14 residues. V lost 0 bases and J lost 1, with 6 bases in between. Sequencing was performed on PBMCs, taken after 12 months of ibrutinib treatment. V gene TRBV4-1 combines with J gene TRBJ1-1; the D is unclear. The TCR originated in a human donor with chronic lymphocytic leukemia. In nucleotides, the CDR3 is TGCGCCAGCAGCCAAGAAGGAGGGAACACTGAAGCTTTCTTT. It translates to CASSQEGGNTEAFF.